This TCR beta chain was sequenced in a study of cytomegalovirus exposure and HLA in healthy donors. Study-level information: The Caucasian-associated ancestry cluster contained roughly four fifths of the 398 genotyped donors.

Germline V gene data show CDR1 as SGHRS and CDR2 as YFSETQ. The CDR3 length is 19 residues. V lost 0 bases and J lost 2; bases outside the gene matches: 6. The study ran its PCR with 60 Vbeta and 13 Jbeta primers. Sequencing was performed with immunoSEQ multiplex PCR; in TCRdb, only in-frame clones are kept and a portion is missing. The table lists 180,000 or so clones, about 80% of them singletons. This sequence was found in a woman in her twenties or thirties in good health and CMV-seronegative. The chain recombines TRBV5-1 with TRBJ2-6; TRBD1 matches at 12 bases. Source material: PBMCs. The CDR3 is CASSLGDRGLRTGANVLTF. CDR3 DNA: TGCGCCAGCAGCTTGGGGGACAGGGGGCTGAGAACTGGGGCCAACGTCCTGACTTTC.